This entry concerns a single T cell receptor beta chain. What it binds is unknown. At the DNA level, this CDR3 is encoded by other sequences in the same sample as well. The source of the sample is a study of cytomegalovirus exposure and HLA in healthy donors. Overall study: The 110 or so validation repertoires used the same platform as the 650 to 750 first-cohort repertoires, a later analysis reported. Study-level findings and limits: Reported performance of the classifier showed diagnosis of cytomegalovirus status with high specificity and sensitivity.

CDR1 MGHRA and CDR2 YSYEKL come from the germline V gene. Trimming removed 3 bases from V and 2 bases from J; junction bases left unmatched: 3. This CDR3 spans 14 amino acids. Measured with immunoSEQ multiplex PCR; TCRdb has only the in-frame clones, and not every one. Of some 130,000 clones in the sample, 94% were seen once. The sequencing sample was made of PBMCs. This sequence was found in a man aged 18 to 30 in good health and CMV-seropositive. The chain joins TRBV4-1 to TRBJ2-7, with 8 bases lining up with TRBD1. CDR3 amino acids: CASSQGQVAYEQYF. The CDR3 DNA reads TGCGCCAGCAGCCAGGGACAGGTGGCCTACGAGCAGTACTTC.